These 19 T cell receptor beta chains share one sample of origin, sequenced in a study of T cell responses to AZD1222 COVID-19 vaccine. Produced via immunoSEQ multiplex PCR; TCRdb's table is partial and in-frame only. The sample shows under 85,000 clones, roughly 88% of them seen only once. The sample consisted of peripheral blood, taken on day 0 of MenACWY control vaccination. The receptors derive from an adult in good health.

V usage is TRBV19 and J usage is TRBJ1-1; D gene unclear. Trimming cost V 5 bases and J 2 bases, with 12 bases left between them. CDR3 length: 14 amino acids. Looked up from germline, CDR1 is LNHDA and CDR2 is SQIVND (reference sequence). CDR3 residues: CASSLKGGNTEAFF. CDR3 DNA: TGTGCCAGTAGTCTCAAGGGAGGTAACACTGAAGCTTTCTTT.

The V call is TRBV6-6, the J call TRBJ1-6; D gene uncertain. This CDR3 is 17 amino acids long. The V gene's germline CDR1 is MNHNY and CDR2 SVGAGI (reference sequence). Trimming stripped 5 bases from V and 7 bases from J, with 21 bases between. CDR3 residues: CASSPPPKGTRNSPLHF. The CDR3 region has the DNA TGTGCCAGCAGTCCCCCCCCCAAGGGTACTAGGAATTCACCCCTCCACTTT.

The V call is TRBV7-8, the J call TRBJ1-3; D is unclear. CDR3 length: 14 amino acids. V was shortened by 8 bases and J by 1 base, with 12 bases between the two germline ends. Germline CDR1 SGHVS, CDR2 FQNEAQ. The CDR3 protein is CASGVLESGNTIYF. For the CDR3, the DNA is TGTGCCAGCGGCGTCCTGGAATCTGGAAACACCATATATTTT.

CDR3 DNA: TGTGCCAGCAGCTTGAGCGGAGGAGAGCAGTTCTTC. This translates into CASSLSGGEQFF. The genes are TRBV7-9 and TRBJ2-1; a weak D match, TRBD2 (5 bases). The CDR3 extends over 12 amino acids. The ends were cut back, 3 bases at V and 10 bases at J, with 10 bases in the middle. Germline V gives CDR1 SEHNR, CDR2 FQNEAQ (reference sequence).

The chain has TRBV7-2 and TRBJ1-3; D gene unclear. V lost 2 bases to trimming and J lost 4 bases, with 3 bases between them. Per the germline V gene, CDR1 is SGHTA and CDR2 is FQGNSA. The CDR3 runs 12 residues. The CDR3 here is CASSLSGNTIYF. Here the CDR3 DNA reads TGTGCCAGCAGCTTATCAGGAAACACCATATATTTT.

The CDR3 loop reads CASSRGVANYGYTF. The CDR3 nucleotides read TGTGCCAGCAGCCGCGGGGTGGCGAACTATGGCTACACCTTC. The chain carries TRBV7-6 and TRBJ1-2, with no clear D. CDR1 and CDR2 from the germline V gene are SGHVS and FNYEAQ. This CDR3 is 14 amino acids long. Between the trimmed V and J ends, which lost 5 bases and 2 bases, there was a span of 12 bases.

J is TRBJ2-3 and V is TRBV5-1; D call uncertain. The germline CDR1 and CDR2 sequences are SGHRS and YFSETQ. The V end was cut by 1 base, the J end by 4 bases, with 10 bases between. The length of the CDR3 is 14 residues. Here the CDR3 DNA reads TGCGCCAGCAGCTTGTCCCAGTGGGCAGATACGCAGTATTTT. Amino acids: CASSLSQWADTQYF. The full variable domain, with the rest looked up from reference TRBV5-1 and TRBJ2-3, is KAGVTQTPRYLIKTRGQQVTLSCSPISGHRSVSWYQQTPGQGLQFLFEYFSETQRNKGNFPGRFSGRQFSNSRSEMNVSTLELGDSALYLCASSLSQWADTQYFGPGTRLTVL.

The chain carries TRBV3-1 (or the pseudogene TRBV3-2) and TRBJ1-6; D may be TRBD1 (5 bases). Germline V lookup: CDR1 LGHDT, CDR2 YNNKEL (reference sequence). The CDR3 spans 15 residues. Between the trimmed V and J ends, which lost 0 bases and 7 bases, there was a span of 10 bases. CDR3 amino acids: CASSQDSGTNSPLHF. DNA of the CDR3: TGTGCCAGCAGCCAAGATTCAGGGACGAATTCACCCCTCCACTTT.

The chain links TRBV19 to TRBJ1-2; D perhaps matches TRBD1 (5 bases). V lost 4 bases and J 8 bases, leaving 14 bases between the germline ends. CDR3 length: 13 residues. Per the germline V gene, CDR1 is LNHDA and CDR2 is SQIVND (reference sequence). The CDR3 DNA sequence: TGTGCCAGTAGTACCCGTCAGGGAGGAGGCTACACCTTC. Protein sequence: CASSTRQGGGYTF.

V and J are TRBV7-3 and TRBJ2-1; TRBD2 agrees at 12 bases. Trimming took 4 bases from V and 11 from J; bases not matched to a gene: 3. Germline CDR1 SGHTA, CDR2 FQGTGA. CDR3 length: 13 amino acids. This chain's CDR3 is CASSSSGGAKQFF. In DNA form, the CDR3 reads TGTGCCAGCAGCTCTAGCGGGGGGGCCAAGCAGTTCTTC.

The genes are TRBV5-5 and TRBJ2-3; D not resolved. Germline V gives CDR1 SGHKS, CDR2 YYEKEE (reference sequence). Trimming stripped 2 bases from V and 7 bases from J, with 11 bases between. The CDR3 extends over 13 amino acids. For the CDR3, the DNA is TGTGCCAGCAGCTTTTCCCCCCGGAATACGCAGTATTTT. Protein sequence: CASSFSPRNTQYF.

The V gene is TRBV11-3, the J gene TRBJ1-1; 9 bases line up with TRBD1. CDR1 is SGHNT, CDR2 YENEEA, per germline. The CDR3 spans 18 residues. The J segment lost 0 bases and the V segment lost 3 bases, leaving 11 bases of the junction unmatched. This chain's CDR3 is CASSFASGQGPMNTEAFF. The CDR3 DNA follows: TGTGCCAGCAGCTTCGCCTCGGGACAGGGACCCATGAACACTGAAGCTTTCTTT.

This chain joins TRBV5-1 and TRBJ2-4; D assignment may be TRBD1 or TRBD2 (5 bases each). Trimming shortened V by 4 bases and J by 7 bases, and 15 bases separated the two germline ends. The CDR3 spans 14 residues. CDR1 and CDR2 (germline): SGHRS, YFSETQ. CDR3 DNA: TGCGCCAGCAGCCGAGGGGCGCGTGATAACATTCAGTACTTC. Its protein product is CASSRGARDNIQYF.

This clone was seen only once. CDR3 residues: CASSRQVNTEAFF. CDR3 bases: TGTGCCAGCAGTCGACAGGTAAACACTGAAGCTTTCTTT. The chain recombines TRBV12-3 or TRBV12-4 with TRBJ1-1; D is perhaps TRBD1 (6 bases). This CDR3 is 13 amino acids long. Trimming shortened V by 5 bases and J by 2 bases, and 9 bases separated the two germline ends.

V usage is TRBV27 and J usage is TRBJ1-2; 9 positions match TRBD1. Germline V CDR1 and CDR2: MNHEY, SMNVEV (reference sequence). V shed 6 bases, J shed 8 bases, and the junction held 13 bases outside the gene matches. This CDR3 comprises 15 residues. The CDR3 bases are TGTGCCAGCAGACCCCAACAGGGGGCGCGTGAAGGCTACACCTTC. Translation: CASRPQQGAREGYTF.

The V and J genes are TRBV18 and TRBJ1-1; D is unresolved. Germline CDR1 is KGHSH and CDR2 is LQKENI. There are 15 residues in the CDR3. Trimming removed 1 base at V and 0 bases at J, with 9 bases between. CDR3 DNA: TGTGCCAGCTCACCACGGGAGGGAATGAACACTGAAGCTTTCTTT. The encoded protein is CASSPREGMNTEAFF.

The chain is built from TRBV5-1 and TRBJ2-7, with TRBD1 as a possible D gene (6 bases). This CDR3 region has 15 residues. Trimming took off 4 bases at V and 3 bases at J, with 17 bases between the two ends. CDR1 and CDR2 from the germline V gene are SGHRS and YFSETQ. Here the CDR3 reads CASSEARGSNYEQYF. As DNA, the CDR3 is TGCGCCAGCAGCGAGGCTAGGGGGTCCAACTACGAGCAGTACTTC.

The gene calls are TRBV9 and TRBJ1-2; unclear D gene. Per the germline V gene, CDR1 is SGDLS and CDR2 is YYNGEE. This CDR3 is built from 12 residues. V lost 7 bases to trimming and J lost 7 bases, with 14 bases between them. The CDR3 region has the DNA TGTGCCAGCGGCGAGCGAAGGGCTGGCTACACCTTC. Residues: CASGERRAGYTF.

The V gene is TRBV6-5, the J gene TRBJ2-2; no clear D gene. V lost 8 bases and J 5 bases, leaving 6 bases between the germline ends. CDR3 size: 11 residues. Germline assignment: CDR1 MNHEY and CDR2 SVGAGI. CDR3 nucleotide sequence: TGTGCCAGCTGGAGTACCGGGGAGCTGTTTTTT. It translates to CASWSTGELFF.